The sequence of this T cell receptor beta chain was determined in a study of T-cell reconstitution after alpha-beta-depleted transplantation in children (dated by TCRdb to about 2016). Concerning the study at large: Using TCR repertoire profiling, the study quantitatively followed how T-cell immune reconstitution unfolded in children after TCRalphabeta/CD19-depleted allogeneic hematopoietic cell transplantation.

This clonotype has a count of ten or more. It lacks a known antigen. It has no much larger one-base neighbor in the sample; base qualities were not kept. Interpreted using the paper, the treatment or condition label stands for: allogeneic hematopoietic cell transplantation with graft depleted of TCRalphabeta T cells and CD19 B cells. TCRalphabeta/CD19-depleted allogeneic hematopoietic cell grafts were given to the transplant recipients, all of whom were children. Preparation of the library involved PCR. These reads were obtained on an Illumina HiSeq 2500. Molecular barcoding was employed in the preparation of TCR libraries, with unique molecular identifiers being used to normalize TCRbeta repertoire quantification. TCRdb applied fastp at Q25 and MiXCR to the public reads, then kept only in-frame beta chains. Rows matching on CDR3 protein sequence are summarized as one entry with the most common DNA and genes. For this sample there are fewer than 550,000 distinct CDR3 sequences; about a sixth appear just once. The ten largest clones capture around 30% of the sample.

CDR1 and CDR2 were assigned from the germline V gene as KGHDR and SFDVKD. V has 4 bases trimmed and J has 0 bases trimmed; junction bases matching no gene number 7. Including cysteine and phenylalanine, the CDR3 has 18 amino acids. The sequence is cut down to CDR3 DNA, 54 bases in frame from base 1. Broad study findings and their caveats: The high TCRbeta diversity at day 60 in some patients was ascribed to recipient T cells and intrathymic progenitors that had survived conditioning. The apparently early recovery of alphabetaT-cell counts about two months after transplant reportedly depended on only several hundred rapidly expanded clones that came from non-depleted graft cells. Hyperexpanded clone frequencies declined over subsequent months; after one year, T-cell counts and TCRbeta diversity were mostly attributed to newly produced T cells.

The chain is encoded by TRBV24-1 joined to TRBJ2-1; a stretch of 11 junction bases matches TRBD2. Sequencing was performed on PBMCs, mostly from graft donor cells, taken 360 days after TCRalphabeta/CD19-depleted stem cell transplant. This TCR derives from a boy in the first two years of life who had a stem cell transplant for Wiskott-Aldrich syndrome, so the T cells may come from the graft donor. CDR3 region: CATSDNSGRAGSYNEQFF. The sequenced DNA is TGTGCCACCAGTGACAATAGCGGGAGGGCCGGCTCCTACAATGAGCAGTTCTTC.